This T cell receptor (beta chain) emerged from a study of blood T cells in healthy people across ages. V was cut by 1 base and J by 12 bases, with 21 bases left in between. The CDR3 is made up of 16 amino acids. Germline CDR1 is MNHEY and CDR2 is SVGAGI. Together with a sample-barcoded 5' primer, a J-beta primer mix was included in a second PCR lasting 7 to 11 cycles. TCRdb used MiXCR to reprocess the 5' RACE reads, holding one entry per CDR3 protein. The sample gives roughly 640,000 distinct CDR3 sequences, roughly 31% of which show up once; around a sixth is in the top ten. The sample consisted of blood. This sequence joins TRBV6-5 and TRBJ1-4; D unresolved. The TCR comes from a woman of 80 years or more in good health. This CDR3 is CASSYLQLLTPEELFF. CDR3 coding DNA: TGTGCCAGCAGTTACTTACAACTCCTGACGCCCGAGGAACTGTTTTTT.